This is a list of T cell receptor beta chains from one sample in a study of blood T cell repertoires in COVID-19. Clones were read by immunoSEQ multiplex PCR, and TCRdb kept only the in-frame ones, dropping some. The sample includes around 46,000 clones, around 86% of them seen just once. The source material was peripheral blood. These receptors were taken from a woman of 80 years or more with COVID-19, enrolled during active disease. Each CDR3 is given with its conserved first and last residue. A D gene is named only where the DNA matches it firmly. Part of the rows lack a size; the others show once, few, many or a class for expanded clones.

j_gene	v_gene	abundance	d_gene	CDR3nt	CDR3aa
TRBJ1-2	TRBV29-1	NA	NA	TGCAGTCTCCTACAGGGAGCCTATGGCTACACCTTC	CSLLQGAYGYTF
TRBJ1-2	TRBV5-1	NA	NA	TGCGCCAGCAGCGCTCAGGGAAAAGTAGACTATGGCTACACCTTC	CASSAQGKVDYGYTF
TRBJ2-7	TRBV2	once	TRBD2	TGTGCCAGTAGCCAGGTGAACGGGAGGTCATACGAGCAGTACTTC	CASSQVNGRSYEQYF
TRBJ2-1	TRBV27	NA	NA	TGTGCCAGCAGTTTAAAGCCGGGCGGGTTTCTCAATGAGCAGTTCTTC	CASSLKPGGFLNEQFF
TRBJ2-7	TRBV29-1	NA	TRBD1	TGCAGCGTTGAAGAGGAGCGGACAGGCAACTCCTACGAGCAGTACTTC	CSVEEERTGNSYEQYF
TRBJ1-5	TRBV4-1	NA	TRBD1	TGCGCCAGCAGCCAGGAAGGACAGGGGGCGAATCAGCCCCAGCATTTT	CASSQEGQGANQPQHF
TRBJ2-2	TRBV11-2	once	NA	TGTGCCAGCAGCTTAGTGTCCCAGCGCACCGGGGAGCTGTTTTTT	CASSLVSQRTGELFF
TRBJ1-5	TRBV28	NA	TRBD1	TGTGCCAGCAGGACTGACAGGGTTCGGCCCCAGCATTTT	CASRTDRVRPQHF
TRBJ1-6	TRBV6-1	NA	NA	TGTGCCAGCTCCCGGAGGGGCACGGCTGGGGCACCCCTCCACTTT	CASSRRGTAGAPLHF
TRBJ1-1	TRBV30	NA	TRBD1	TGTGCCTGGAAAGGGACAGGGAGGAACACTGAAGCTTTCTTT	CAWKGTGRNTEAFF
TRBJ2-7	TRBV4-2	NA	TRBD2	TGTGCCAGCAGGGACCAGGTGACTAGCGGGGGGTTCGAGCAGTACTTC	CASRDQVTSGGFEQYF
TRBJ1-2	TRBV6-4	NA	NA	TGTGCCAGCAGTGTATGGTCCCCCGCCCCCAGTGGCTACACCTTC	CASSVWSPAPSGYTF
TRBJ1-2	TRBV19	NA	TRBD1	TGTGCCAGTAGTATTCGACACAGGGGGCCTTTTAGCTACACCTTC	CASSIRHRGPFSYTF
TRBJ1-1	TRBV7-8	NA	NA	TGTGCCAGCAGCAGACCGGAAGGCGGGGTGTACACTGAAGCTTTCTTT	CASSRPEGGVYTEAFF
TRBJ2-3	TRBV18	NA	TRBD2	TGTGCCAGCTCACCGGGACTAGCGGGGTTGGCAGATACGCAGTATTTT	CASSPGLAGLADTQYF
TRBJ2-3	TRBV3-1/TRBV3-2	NA	TRBD2	TGTGCCAGCAGCCCAACCCGACTAGCGGGAGCAGATACGCAGTATTTT	CASSPTRLAGADTQYF
TRBJ1-1	TRBV2	NA	NA	TGTGCCAGCAGTGAAAGGCGAGGGAACACTGAAGCTTTCTTT	CASSERRGNTEAFF